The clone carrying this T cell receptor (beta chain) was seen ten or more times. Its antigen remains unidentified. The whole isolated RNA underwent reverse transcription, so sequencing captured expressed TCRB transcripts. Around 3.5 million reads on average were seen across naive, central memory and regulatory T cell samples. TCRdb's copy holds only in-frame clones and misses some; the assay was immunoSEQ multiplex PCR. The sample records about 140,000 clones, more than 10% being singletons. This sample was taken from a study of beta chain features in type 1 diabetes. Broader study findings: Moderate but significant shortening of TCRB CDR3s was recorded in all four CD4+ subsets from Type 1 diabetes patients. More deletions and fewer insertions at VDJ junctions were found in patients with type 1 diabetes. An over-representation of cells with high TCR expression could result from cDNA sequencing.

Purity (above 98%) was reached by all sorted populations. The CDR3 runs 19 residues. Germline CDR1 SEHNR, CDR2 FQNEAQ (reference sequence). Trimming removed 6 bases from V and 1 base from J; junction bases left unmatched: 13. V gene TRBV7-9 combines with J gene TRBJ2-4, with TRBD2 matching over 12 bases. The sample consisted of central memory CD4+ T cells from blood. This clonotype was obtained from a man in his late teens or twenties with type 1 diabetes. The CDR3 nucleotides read TGTGCCAGCAGGCTCACTAGCGGGGGGCCCGATTGGGCCAAAAACATTCAGTACTTC. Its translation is CASRLTSGGPDWAKNIQYF.